This TCR beta chain derives from a study of radiation and T cells in renal cell carcinoma. Study results and limitations: From baseline, blood top tumor clonotypes peaked at 2 weeks post-radiation.

Remarks on this clone: Its antigen remains unknown.

The time point was: blood 2 weeks post-SBRT. Specified treatment: 15 Gy SBRT to primary tumor, nephrectomy 4 weeks later. Serial blood draws occurred at baseline and 2 and 4 weeks post-SBRT. This CDR3 is built from 15 residues. Losses at the gene ends were 0 bases for V and 5 bases for J; bases not matched to a gene: 4. Germline CDR1 SGHTA, CDR2 FQGNSA. Clones were read by immunoSEQ multiplex PCR, and TCRdb kept only the in-frame ones, dropping some. The repertoire holds some 80,000 clones, with 65% to 90% as singletons. The chain joins TRBV7-2 to TRBJ2-7, with 10 bases identical to TRBD2. The sequence derives from a woman aged 50 to 60 with renal cell carcinoma. The source material was blood, sampled from a patient whose treatment included radiotherapy and nephrectomy. DNA for the CDR3: TGTGCCAGCAGCTTAGCGCCTAGCGGGAGCCACGAGCAGTACTTC. Translating it yields CASSLAPSGSHEQYF.